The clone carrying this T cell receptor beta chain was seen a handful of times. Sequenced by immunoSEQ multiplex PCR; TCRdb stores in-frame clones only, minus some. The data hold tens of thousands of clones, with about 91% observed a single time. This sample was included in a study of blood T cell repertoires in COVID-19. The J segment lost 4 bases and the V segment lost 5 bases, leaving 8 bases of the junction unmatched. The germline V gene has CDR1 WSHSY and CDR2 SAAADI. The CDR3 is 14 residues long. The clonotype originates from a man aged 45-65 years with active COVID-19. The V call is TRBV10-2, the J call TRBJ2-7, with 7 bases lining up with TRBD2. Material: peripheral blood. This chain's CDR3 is CASSLGLGGYEQYF. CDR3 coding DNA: TGCGCCAGCAGTCTTGGCCTCGGGGGGTACGAGCAGTACTTC.